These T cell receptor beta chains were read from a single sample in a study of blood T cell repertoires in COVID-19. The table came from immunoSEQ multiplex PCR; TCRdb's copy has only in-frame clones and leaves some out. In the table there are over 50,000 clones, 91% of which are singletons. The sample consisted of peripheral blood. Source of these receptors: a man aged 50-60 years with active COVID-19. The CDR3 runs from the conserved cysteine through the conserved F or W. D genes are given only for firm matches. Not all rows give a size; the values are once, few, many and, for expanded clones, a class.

CDR3 protein: CSGSQGAYTEAFF
CDR3 DNA: TGCAGCGGCTCACAGGGGGCTTATACTGAAGCTTTCTTT
clone size: -
V gene: TRBV29-1
D gene: TRBD1
J gene: TRBJ1-1

CDR3 protein: CASSLAGGKETQYF
CDR3 DNA: TGTGCCAGCAGCTTGGCTGGGGGGAAAGAGACCCAGTACTTC
clone size: once
V gene: TRBV5-4
D gene: -
J gene: TRBJ2-5

CDR3 protein: CASSLGGAREEAFF
CDR3 DNA: TGTGCCAGTAGTCTTGGGGGGGCGCGGGAAGAAGCTTTCTTT
clone size: -
V gene: TRBV19
D gene: -
J gene: TRBJ1-1

CDR3 protein: CASSQEAGFVPEQYF
CDR3 DNA: TGCGCCAGCAGCCAAGAAGCGGGATTTGTTCCCGAGCAGTACTTC
clone size: -
V gene: TRBV4-1
D gene: TRBD2
J gene: TRBJ2-7

CDR3 protein: CASSGGTGGGEQYF
CDR3 DNA: TGTGCCAGCAGTGGTGGGACAGGGGGCGGCGAGCAGTACTTC
clone size: -
V gene: TRBV2
D gene: TRBD1
J gene: TRBJ2-7

CDR3 protein: CASSEQGASGYTF
CDR3 DNA: TGTGCCAGCAGCGAACAGGGGGCCAGTGGCTACACCTTC
clone size: -
V gene: TRBV7-2
D gene: TRBD1
J gene: TRBJ1-2

CDR3 protein: CASSVRDPPAEAFF
CDR3 DNA: TGCGCCAGCAGCGTCAGGGATCCTCCAGCTGAAGCTTTCTTT
clone size: -
V gene: TRBV5-1
D gene: -
J gene: TRBJ1-1

CDR3 protein: CASSRTGNTGELFF
CDR3 DNA: TGTGCCAGCAGTAGGACAGGGAACACCGGGGAGCTGTTTTTT
clone size: -
V gene: TRBV6-4
D gene: TRBD1
J gene: TRBJ2-2

CDR3 protein: CASSSTTTRNTGELFF
CDR3 DNA: TGTGCCAGCAGCTCGACTACAACTAGGAACACCGGGGAGCTGTTTTTT
clone size: -
V gene: TRBV7-2
D gene: -
J gene: TRBJ2-2

CDR3 protein: CASSFQGNSYEQYF
CDR3 DNA: TGCGCCAGCAGCTTCCAGGGTAATTCCTACGAGCAGTACTTC
clone size: few
V gene: TRBV5-1
D gene: -
J gene: TRBJ2-7

CDR3 protein: CASSFTSEGEQFF
CDR3 DNA: TGTGCCAGCAGCTTTACTAGTGAGGGTGAGCAGTTCTTC
clone size: -
V gene: TRBV7-9
D gene: -
J gene: TRBJ2-1

CDR3 protein: CASSLRDRGVNGYTF
CDR3 DNA: TGTGCCAGCAGCTTAAGGGACAGGGGGGTAAATGGCTACACCTTC
clone size: -
V gene: TRBV7-8
D gene: TRBD1
J gene: TRBJ1-2

CDR3 protein: CASQEGGSQPQHF
CDR3 DNA: TGTGCCAGCCAGGAGGGAGGGAGTCAGCCCCAGCATTTT
clone size: -
V gene: TRBV7-9
D gene: -
J gene: TRBJ1-5

CDR3 protein: CASSLGHYGYTF
CDR3 DNA: TGTGCCAGCAGTTTAGGGCACTATGGCTACACCTTC
clone size: once
V gene: TRBV12-3/TRBV12-4
D gene: -
J gene: TRBJ1-2

CDR3 protein: CASSPSGQPYEQYF
CDR3 DNA: TGTGCCAGCAGTCCCTCGGGACAGCCCTACGAGCAGTACTTC
clone size: -
V gene: TRBV6-2/TRBV6-3
D gene: TRBD1
J gene: TRBJ2-7

CDR3 protein: CASSKLWTPNTEAFF
CDR3 DNA: TGTGCCAGCAGCAAATTATGGACACCCAACACTGAAGCTTTCTTT
clone size: -
V gene: TRBV21-1
D gene: -
J gene: TRBJ1-1

CDR3 protein: CASSLGLVNEQFF
CDR3 DNA: TGTGCCAGCAGCTTAGGGTTAGTCAATGAGCAGTTCTTC
clone size: -
V gene: TRBV7-9
D gene: -
J gene: TRBJ2-1

CDR3 protein: CASSLVTTWIKTGTGETQYF
CDR3 DNA: TGTGCCAGCAGCTTGGTAACTACCTGGATCAAGACAGGGACGGGGGAGACCCAGTACTTC
clone size: -
V gene: TRBV5-8
D gene: TRBD1
J gene: TRBJ2-5

CDR3 protein: CARTHHLAGGRVTGELFF
CDR3 DNA: TGTGCCCGCACCCACCACCTCGCGGGGGGGCGGGTTACCGGGGAGCTGTTTTTT
clone size: -
V gene: TRBV4-2
D gene: TRBD2
J gene: TRBJ2-2

CDR3 protein: CASSHDRGTQIF
CDR3 DNA: TGTGCCAGCAGTCACGACAGGGGGACCCAGATATTT
clone size: few
V gene: TRBV28
D gene: TRBD1
J gene: TRBJ1-6

CDR3 protein: CASSGGPYEQYF
CDR3 DNA: TGTGCCAGCAGCGGAGGACCCTACGAGCAGTACTTC
clone size: -
V gene: TRBV6-2/TRBV6-3
D gene: -
J gene: TRBJ2-7

CDR3 protein: CASSFSGTDTQYF
CDR3 DNA: TGTGCCAGCAGCTTTTCAGGGACAGATACGCAGTATTTT
clone size: -
V gene: TRBV7-2
D gene: -
J gene: TRBJ2-3

CDR3 protein: CASIPSGGASDTQYF
CDR3 DNA: TGTGCCAGTATTCCTAGCGGGGGGGCTTCGGATACGCAGTATTTT
clone size: -
V gene: TRBV19
D gene: TRBD2
J gene: TRBJ2-3

CDR3 protein: CASSITRADEQFF
CDR3 DNA: TGTGCCAGCAGTATCACCAGGGCTGATGAGCAGTTCTTC
clone size: -
V gene: TRBV6-5
D gene: -
J gene: TRBJ2-1

CDR3 protein: CASSSETGPSYEQYF
CDR3 DNA: TGTGCCAGCAGCTCCGAGACAGGGCCCTCCTACGAGCAGTACTTC
clone size: once
V gene: TRBV5-4
D gene: TRBD1
J gene: TRBJ2-7

CDR3 protein: CASSHHLEPGTSGKRYNEQFF
CDR3 DNA: TGTGCCAGCAGCCATCATTTGGAGCCCGGGACTAGCGGGAAGCGATACAATGAGCAGTTCTTC
clone size: once
V gene: TRBV4-2
D gene: TRBD2
J gene: TRBJ2-1

CDR3 protein: CASSHWVSRNEQFF
CDR3 DNA: TGTGCCAGCAGCCATTGGGTATCGCGGAATGAGCAGTTCTTC
clone size: -
V gene: TRBV3-1/TRBV3-2
D gene: -
J gene: TRBJ2-1

CDR3 protein: CASSPGWGGARAETQYF
CDR3 DNA: TGTGCCAGCAGCCCAGGATGGGGCGGGGCCCGGGCCGAGACCCAGTACTTC
clone size: few
V gene: TRBV7-2
D gene: -
J gene: TRBJ2-5

CDR3 protein: CASSLAGGGEKLFF
CDR3 DNA: TGTGCCAGCAGCTTGGCAGGGGGAGGTGAAAAACTGTTTTTT
clone size: -
V gene: TRBV7-9
D gene: TRBD1
J gene: TRBJ1-4

CDR3 protein: CASRNPSESPYEQYF
CDR3 DNA: TGTGCCAGCAGGAACCCTAGCGAGTCACCCTACGAGCAGTACTTC
clone size: -
V gene: TRBV6-5
D gene: -
J gene: TRBJ2-7

CDR3 protein: CASSQDPRTGIGGEQFF
CDR3 DNA: TGTGCCAGCAGCCAAGATCCCAGGACAGGGATAGGCGGTGAGCAGTTCTTC
clone size: -
V gene: TRBV4-2
D gene: TRBD1
J gene: TRBJ2-1

CDR3 protein: CASSLSVAARAGNEQFF
CDR3 DNA: TGTGCCAGCAGCTTATCGGTAGCGGCGAGGGCGGGGAATGAGCAGTTCTTC
clone size: -
V gene: TRBV11-2
D gene: -
J gene: TRBJ2-1

CDR3 protein: CASSSGQGGTEAFF
CDR3 DNA: TGCGCCAGCAGCTCGGGACAGGGGGGCACTGAAGCTTTCTTT
clone size: -
V gene: TRBV5-1
D gene: TRBD1
J gene: TRBJ1-1

CDR3 protein: CAISDLGVAGEKVSYEQYF
CDR3 DNA: TGTGCCATCAGTGACCTGGGGGTAGCGGGAGAGAAAGTCTCCTACGAGCAGTACTTC
clone size: -
V gene: TRBV10-3
D gene: TRBD2
J gene: TRBJ2-7

CDR3 protein: CAWSVRPGLAGEGNYNEQFF
CDR3 DNA: TGTGCCTGGAGTGTAAGGCCGGGACTAGCGGGAGAGGGGAACTACAATGAGCAGTTCTTC
clone size: -
V gene: TRBV30
D gene: TRBD2
J gene: TRBJ2-1

CDR3 protein: CACSAGLAGFYEQYF
CDR3 DNA: TGTGCCTGTAGTGCCGGACTAGCGGGATTTTACGAGCAGTACTTC
clone size: -
V gene: TRBV30
D gene: TRBD2
J gene: TRBJ2-7

CDR3 protein: CASSQEGQGAEKLFF
CDR3 DNA: TGTGCCAGCAGCCAAGAGGGGCAGGGGGCTGAAAAACTGTTTTTT
clone size: -
V gene: TRBV4-2
D gene: TRBD1
J gene: TRBJ1-4

CDR3 protein: CATGTPSTDTQYF
CDR3 DNA: TGTGCCACCGGGACTCCTAGCACAGATACGCAGTATTTT
clone size: -
V gene: TRBV24-1
D gene: -
J gene: TRBJ2-3

CDR3 protein: CASSSSWGGTSEQYF
CDR3 DNA: TGCGCCAGCAGCTCGAGTTGGGGCGGGACTTCCGAGCAGTACTTC
clone size: once
V gene: TRBV5-1
D gene: -
J gene: TRBJ2-7

CDR3 protein: CASSEGRASGRAGELFF
CDR3 DNA: TGTGCCAGCAGTGAAGGTCGGGCTAGCGGGAGGGCCGGGGAGCTGTTTTTT
clone size: -
V gene: TRBV6-1
D gene: TRBD2
J gene: TRBJ2-2

CDR3 protein: CASSPPGADTQYF
CDR3 DNA: TGTGCCAGCAGCCCACCGGGGGCAGATACGCAGTATTTT
clone size: -
V gene: TRBV7-2
D gene: -
J gene: TRBJ2-3

CDR3 protein: CASSIGLGVNEQFF
CDR3 DNA: TGTGCCAGTAGTATAGGACTAGGAGTAAATGAGCAGTTCTTC
clone size: -
V gene: TRBV19
D gene: -
J gene: TRBJ2-1

CDR3 protein: CASSFRLGLAGGQETQYF
CDR3 DNA: TGTGCCAGCAGCTTTCGTCTAGGGCTAGCGGGGGGACAAGAGACCCAGTACTTC
clone size: -
V gene: TRBV7-2
D gene: TRBD2
J gene: TRBJ2-5

CDR3 protein: CAWTKGNYGYTF
CDR3 DNA: TGTGCCTGGACAAAGGGGAACTATGGCTACACCTTC
clone size: once
V gene: TRBV30
D gene: -
J gene: TRBJ1-2

CDR3 protein: CASSLRQGSFDGYTF
CDR3 DNA: TGTGCCAGCAGCCTCCGACAGGGATCATTTGATGGCTACACCTTC
clone size: -
V gene: TRBV3-1/TRBV3-2
D gene: TRBD1
J gene: TRBJ1-2

CDR3 protein: CASSGSGSPWETQYF
CDR3 DNA: TGTGCCAGCAGCGGATCGGGGTCTCCTTGGGAGACCCAGTACTTC
clone size: -
V gene: TRBV7-9
D gene: -
J gene: TRBJ2-5

CDR3 protein: CASSQVGGIGSGELFF
CDR3 DNA: TGTGCCAGCAGCCAAGTTGGAGGGATCGGGTCCGGGGAGCTGTTTTTT
clone size: -
V gene: TRBV14
D gene: -
J gene: TRBJ2-2

CDR3 protein: CASSPILAGELFF
CDR3 DNA: TGTGCCAGCAGCCCCATTTTAGCCGGGGAGCTGTTTTTT
clone size: -
V gene: TRBV9
D gene: -
J gene: TRBJ2-2

CDR3 protein: CASSLFWGQPQHF
CDR3 DNA: TGTGCCAGCAGTTTATTTTGGGGCCAGCCCCAGCATTTT
clone size: -
V gene: TRBV27
D gene: -
J gene: TRBJ1-5

CDR3 protein: CASSPLLLHYNEQFF
CDR3 DNA: TGTGCCAGCAGCCCCCTACTTCTCCACTACAATGAGCAGTTCTTC
clone size: -
V gene: TRBV11-2
D gene: -
J gene: TRBJ2-1

CDR3 protein: CASSLGGGTNTGELFF
CDR3 DNA: TGCGCCAGCAGCTTGGGGGGGGGAACCAACACCGGGGAGCTGTTTTTT
clone size: -
V gene: TRBV10-1
D gene: TRBD2
J gene: TRBJ2-2

CDR3 protein: CASSSNSGRVEWYYNEQFF
CDR3 DNA: TGTGCCAGCAGCTCGAATAGCGGGCGGGTGGAGTGGTACTACAATGAGCAGTTCTTC
clone size: -
V gene: TRBV7-9
D gene: TRBD2
J gene: TRBJ2-1

CDR3 protein: CASSLLAGIDTQYF
CDR3 DNA: TGTGCCAGCAGTCTACTAGCGGGTATAGATACGCAGTATTTT
clone size: once
V gene: TRBV6-6
D gene: TRBD2
J gene: TRBJ2-3

CDR3 protein: CASSAKPPGTGGVYEQYF
CDR3 DNA: TGTGCCAGTAGTGCCAAGCCCCCAGGGACAGGGGGGGTCTACGAGCAGTACTTC
clone size: few
V gene: TRBV19
D gene: TRBD1
J gene: TRBJ2-7

CDR3 protein: CASSMRWGAESSYNEQFF
CDR3 DNA: TGTGCCAGTAGTATGCGTTGGGGAGCGGAATCATCCTACAATGAGCAGTTCTTC
clone size: -
V gene: TRBV19
D gene: -
J gene: TRBJ2-1

CDR3 protein: CASSVTTGGDEKLFF
CDR3 DNA: TGTGCCAGCAGCGTTACAACAGGGGGGGATGAAAAACTGTTTTTT
clone size: -
V gene: TRBV9
D gene: TRBD1
J gene: TRBJ1-4

CDR3 protein: CASSSGLARYNEQFF
CDR3 DNA: TGCGCCAGCAGCTCCGGACTAGCGCGATACAATGAGCAGTTCTTC
clone size: -
V gene: TRBV5-1
D gene: TRBD2
J gene: TRBJ2-1

CDR3 protein: CASVGTGNNSPLHF
CDR3 DNA: TGTGCCAGTGTCGGGACAGGGAATAATTCACCCCTCCACTTT
clone size: -
V gene: TRBV19
D gene: TRBD1
J gene: TRBJ1-6

CDR3 protein: CASSDPGSNTGELFF
CDR3 DNA: TGTGCCAGCAGTGACCCAGGCTCGAACACCGGGGAGCTGTTTTTT
clone size: -
V gene: TRBV2
D gene: -
J gene: TRBJ2-2